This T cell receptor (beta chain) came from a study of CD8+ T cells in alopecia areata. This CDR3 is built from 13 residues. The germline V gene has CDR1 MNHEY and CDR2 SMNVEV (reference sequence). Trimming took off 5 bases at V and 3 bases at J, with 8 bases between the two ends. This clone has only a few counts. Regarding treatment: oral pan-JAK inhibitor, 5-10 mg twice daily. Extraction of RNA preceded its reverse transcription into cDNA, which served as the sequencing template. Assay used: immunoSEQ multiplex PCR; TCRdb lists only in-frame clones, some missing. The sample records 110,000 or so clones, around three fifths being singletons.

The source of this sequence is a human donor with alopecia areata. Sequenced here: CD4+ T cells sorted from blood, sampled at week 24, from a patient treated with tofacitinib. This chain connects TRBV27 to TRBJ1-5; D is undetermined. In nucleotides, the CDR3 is TGTGCCAGCAGTCGGCAGCCCAATCAGCCCCAGCATTTT. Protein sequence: CASSRQPNQPQHF.